The 5 T cell receptor beta chains in this list originate from one sample, sequenced in a study of CD8 T cells in ankylosing spondylitis. The antigens for these receptors are not known. TCRdb re-called the 5' RACE reads through MiXCR, storing one row per CDR3 protein. The sample includes a few hundred thousand distinct CDR3 sequences, around 20% of them seen just once. Study observations and caveats: A TCR beta motif made of eight highly homologous variants seemed typical of ankylosing spondylitis blood.

Source material: blood, either unsorted or a sorted T cell fraction (not recorded which). The source is a male donor with ankylosing spondylitis.

This chain uses TRBV27 with TRBJ2-7; D gene uncertain. This CDR3 region has 15 residues. Between the trimmed V and J ends, which lost 6 bases and 0 bases, there was a span of 15 bases. Germline-derived CDR1 and CDR2 are MNHEY and SMNVEV (reference sequence). The CDR3 here is CASSGWAASSYEQYF. CDR3 DNA: TGTGCCAGCAGCGGCTGGGCAGCCAGCTCCTACGAGCAGTACTTC.

The chain has TRBV4-1 and TRBJ2-7; maybe TRBD1 (5 bases). Trimming stripped 5 bases from V and 2 bases from J, with 10 bases between. This CDR3 comprises 13 residues. Germline V CDR1 and CDR2: MGHRA, YSYEKL. The CDR3 loop is CASSAQVTYEQYF. In nucleotides, the CDR3 is TGCGCCAGCAGCGCACAGGTCACCTACGAGCAGTACTTC.

This chain links TRBV9 with TRBJ2-1; D possibly uses TRBD1 or TRBD2 (5 bases each). The CDR3 runs to 13 residues. V lost 0 bases, J lost 9 bases, and 10 bases lay in between. The V gene's germline CDR1 is SGDLS and CDR2 YYNGEE. The chain's CDR3 is CASSVGGGGEQFF. The DNA for the CDR3 is TGTGCCAGCAGCGTAGGGGGCGGAGGTGAGCAGTTCTTC.

The chain carries TRBV13 and TRBJ2-1, with D tentatively TRBD2 (6 bases). Germline V CDR1 and CDR2: PRHDT, FYEKMQ (reference sequence). The CDR3 consists of 15 residues. Trimming removed 6 bases from V and 2 bases from J, with 14 bases in between. The CDR3 here is CASRMTGDPYNEQFF. CDR3 nucleotide sequence: TGTGCCAGCAGGATGACGGGGGACCCCTACAATGAGCAGTTCTTC.

This sequence joins TRBV5-6 and TRBJ2-5; possibly TRBD1 or TRBD2 for D (6 bases each). The CDR3 is 16 amino acids. The V end lost 3 bases, the J end lost 0 bases, and 15 bases lay between the germline ends. The germline V gene has CDR1 SGHDT and CDR2 YYEEEE. The CDR3 region is CASSSSGATYQETQYF. The CDR3 region has the DNA TGTGCCAGCAGCTCGTCGGGGGCTACGTACCAAGAGACCCAGTACTTC.